This T cell receptor beta chain was recorded in a study of cytomegalovirus exposure and HLA in healthy donors. Study information: The 120 or so validation repertoires and the 666 first-cohort repertoires shared a platform, a later analysis reported.

Whole-study findings and limits: The finding came from a later analysis; first-cohort TCR clusters tended to co-occur in the approximately 120 validation repertoires. Cytomegalovirus status was reportedly diagnosed by the classifier with high specificity and sensitivity. Specificity of a few CMV-associated chains for CMV antigens was verified in vitro.

From germline, CDR1 is GTSNPN and CDR2 SVGIG (reference sequence). This CDR3 contains 13 residues. V lost 1 base to trimming and J lost 3 bases, with 10 bases between them. Sequencing used immunoSEQ multiplex PCR; TCRdb keeps in-frame clones, though not all of them. The sample yields roughly 150,000 clones, just under 90% seen once. As regards this clone: Its antigen is unknown.

This sequence originates from a man aged 18 to 29 in good health and CMV-seropositive. This chain joins TRBV30 and TRBJ2-7; D is possibly TRBD1 (5 bases). Sequenced sample: PBMCs. The CDR3 is CAWSADRNYEQYF. The CDR3 DNA is TGTGCCTGGAGTGCAGACAGAAACTACGAGCAGTACTTC.